Shown below are 9 T cell receptor beta chains from a single sample sequenced in a study of blood T cells in healthy people across ages. Next came a second PCR, run for about 7 to 12 cycles, which used a sample-barcoded 5' primer along with a J-beta primer mix. From the 5' RACE reads, TCRdb called clonotypes with MiXCR, one entry per CDR3 protein. Of over 600,000 distinct CDR3 sequences listed, over 20% are singletons. The specimen sequenced was blood. The source is a man between 65 and 85 years old in good health.

This clonotype was observed a handful of times. The chain links TRBV12-3 or TRBV12-4 to TRBJ1-2; no clear D. The V and J ends lost 1 base and 4 bases respectively, with 13 bases between them. This CDR3 spans 15 amino acids. The CDR3 sequence is CASSLERSATYGYTF. CDR3 nucleotide sequence: TGTGCCAGCAGTTTAGAACGGTCGGCTACCTATGGCTACACCTTC.

V gene TRBV3-1 combines with J gene TRBJ2-1, with 7 nucleotides matching TRBD1. Germline lookup yields CDR1 LGHDT and CDR2 YNNKEL (reference sequence). The CDR3 is made up of 14 amino acids. With 5 bases clipped from V and 12 bases from J, the junction kept 13 bases outside the gene matches. CDR3 DNA sequence: TGTGCCAGCAGCTTGGGACAGCCCCCACAGGGGCAGTTCTTC. Translation gives CASSLGQPPQGQFF.

The chain joins TRBV7-2 to TRBJ2-7, with D tentatively TRBD2 (6 bases). This CDR3 spans 15 amino acids. V lost 3 bases, J lost 2 bases, and 14 bases lay in between. The germline V gene has CDR1 SGHTA and CDR2 FQGNSA. CDR3 DNA: TGTGCCAGCAGCTTGTGGGGCGGGGAAACCTACGAGCAGTACTTC. Protein: CASSLWGGETYEQYF.

The V call is TRBV7-9, the J call TRBJ2-5, with D perhaps assigned TRBD1 or TRBD2 (5 bases each). The CDR3 runs to 17 residues. The V gene lost 6 bases and the J gene lost 4 bases, with 24 bases spanning the gap. Per germline, CDR1 SEHNR and CDR2 FQNEAQ (reference sequence). The DNA of the CDR3 is TGTGCCAGCAGTTATGCAACGCCGGGACGGCCGCCAGAGACCCAGTACTTC. It specifies CASSYATPGRPPETQYF.

The chain has TRBV11-2 and TRBJ1-1; no reliable D call. The CDR3 runs to 14 residues. Germline V gene sequence: CDR1 SGHAT, CDR2 FQNNGV. V lost 3 bases and J lost 0, with 8 bases in between. CDR3 DNA sequence: TGTGCCAGCAGCTTCCAACAAATGAACACTGAAGCTTTCTTT. It specifies CASSFQQMNTEAFF.

This clonotype has a handful of counts. V and J are TRBV3-1 and TRBJ2-5; 9 positions match TRBD2. The end of the DNA is better explained by TRBJ2-1, so the J call may be wrong. The V gene's germline CDR1 is LGHDT and CDR2 YNNKEL (reference sequence). The CDR3 consists of 15 residues. In nucleotides, the CDR3 is TGTGCCAGCAGCCAACCTAGCGGGGCCTACAATGAGCAGTTCTTC. Protein product: CASSQPSGAYNEQFF.

The table lists this clonotype with many counts. The V gene is TRBV28, the J gene TRBJ2-4; D ambiguous. CDR3 size: 13 residues. V was pared by 6 bases and J by 0 bases, with 6 bases between. Germline V gene data show CDR1 as MDHEN and CDR2 as SYDVKM. DNA of the CDR3: TGTGCCAGCAGCGGGCTAGCCAAAAACATTCAGTACTTC. This codes for CASSGLAKNIQYF. Drawing the rest from reference TRBV28 and TRBJ2-4, the complete variable domain is DVKVTQSSRYLVKRTGEKVFLECVQDMDHENMFWYRQDPGLGLRLIYFSYDVKMKEKGDIPEGYSVSREKKERFSLILESASTNQTSMYLCASSGLAKNIQYFGAGTRLSVL.

This clonotype was detected only a few times. The rearrangement uses TRBV6-2 or TRBV6-3 and TRBJ1-2, with TRBD1 identical over 9 bases. The germline gives CDR1 MNHEY, CDR2 SVGEGT. J lost 8 bases, V lost 6 bases, and 7 bases had no gene match. CDR3 length equals 13 residues. The CDR3 here is CASRTTGGFGYTF. The CDR3 bases are TGTGCCAGCAGGACGACAGGGGGATTCGGCTACACCTTC.

This chain uses TRBV2 with TRBJ2-5; TRBD1 aligns across 9 bases. Near its end, the DNA agrees better with TRBJ2-7, so the J call may be wrong. Germline CDR1 SNHLY, CDR2 FYNNEI. The CDR3 is made up of 16 amino acids. The CDR3 loop is CASSEELTGGSYEQYF. The CDR3 DNA reads as TGTGCCAGCAGTGAAGAGTTGACAGGGGGGTCCTACGAGCAGTACTTC.